The present T cell receptor beta chain was sequenced within a study of blood T cells in healthy people across ages. General study findings and limits: Compared with aged donors, long-lived donors showed fewer expanded clones, suggesting selection. In older individuals, TCR beta diversity per million T cells was lower, falling roughly linearly with age.

The CDR3 is 14 amino acids. Germline CDR1 and CDR2: MDHEN and SYDVKM. The V end lost 4 bases, the J end lost 7 bases, and 14 bases lay between the germline ends. About this clonotype itself: What it binds is unknown.

The second PCR ran roughly 6 to 11 cycles with a sample-barcoded 5' primer and J-beta primers. TCRdb re-analysed the 5' RACE reads in MiXCR, keeping a single row per CDR3 protein. The sample contains about 1.5 million distinct CDR3 sequences, around 42% of which appear only once. The sequence came from a woman aged 18 to 35 in good health. Material for sequencing was blood. The genes are TRBV28 and TRBJ1-5; a possible D gene is TRBD1 (6 bases). This CDR3 is CASSWGRTGQPQHF. In nucleotides, the CDR3 is TGTGCCAGCAGTTGGGGGCGAACAGGACAGCCCCAGCATTTT.